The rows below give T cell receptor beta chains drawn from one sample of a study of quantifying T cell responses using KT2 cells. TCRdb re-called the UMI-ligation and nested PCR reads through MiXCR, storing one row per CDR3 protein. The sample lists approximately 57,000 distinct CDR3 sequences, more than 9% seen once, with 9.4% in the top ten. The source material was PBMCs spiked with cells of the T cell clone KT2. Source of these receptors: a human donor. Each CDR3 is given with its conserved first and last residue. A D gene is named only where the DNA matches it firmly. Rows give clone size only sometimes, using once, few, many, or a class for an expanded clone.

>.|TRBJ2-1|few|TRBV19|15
CASSPRGGLDNEQFF
TGTGCCAGTAGTCCAAGGGGGGGCTTGGACAATGAGCAGTTCTTC
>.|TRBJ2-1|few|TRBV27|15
CASSPNLGATNEQFF
TGTGCCAGCAGTCCGAATCTCGGAGCGACCAATGAGCAGTTCTTC
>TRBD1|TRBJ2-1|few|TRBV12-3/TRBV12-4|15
CASSLRQGASNEQFF
TGTGCCAGCAGTTTAAGGCAGGGGGCGTCTAATGAGCAGTTCTTC
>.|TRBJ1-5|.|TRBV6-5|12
CASSSPNQPQHF
TGTGCCAGCAGTTCCCCCAATCAGCCCCAGCATTTT
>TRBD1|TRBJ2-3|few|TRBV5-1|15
CASSIDRAPTDTQYF
TGCGCCAGCAGTATAGACAGGGCGCCCACAGATACGCAGTATTTT
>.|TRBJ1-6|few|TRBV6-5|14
CASSYTRQYSPLHF
TGTGCCAGCAGTTACACCCGACAGTATTCACCCCTCCACTTT
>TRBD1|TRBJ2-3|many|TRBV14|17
CASSPEDRGHFPDTQYF
TGTGCCAGCAGCCCCGAGGACAGGGGGCATTTCCCAGATACGCAGTATTTT
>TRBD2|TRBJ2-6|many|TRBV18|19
CASSPRTGGRTSGANVLTF
TGTGCCAGCTCACCACGGACGGGAGGAAGGACCTCTGGGGCCAACGTCCTGACTTTC
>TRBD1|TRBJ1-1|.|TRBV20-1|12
CSVSQGDTEAFF
TGCAGTGTTTCACAGGGGGACACTGAAGCTTTCTTT
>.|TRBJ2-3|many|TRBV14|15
CASSQDSGNTDTQYF
TGTGCCAGCAGCCAAGATAGCGGAAACACAGATACGCAGTATTTT
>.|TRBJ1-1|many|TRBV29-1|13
CSVAQGWSTEAFF
TGCAGCGTTGCTCAGGGATGGAGCACTGAAGCTTTCTTT
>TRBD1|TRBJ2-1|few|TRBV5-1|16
CASSTSQGGTYNEQFF
TGCGCCAGCAGCACTTCACAGGGGGGCACCTACAATGAGCAGTTCTTC
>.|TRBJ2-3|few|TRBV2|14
CASKRRLRTDTQYF
TGTGCCAGCAAACGGAGACTTCGCACAGATACGCAGTATTTT
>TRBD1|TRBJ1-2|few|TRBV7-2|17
CASSSPPLYRGRDGYTF
TGTGCCAGCAGCTCGCCGCCACTATACAGGGGGCGGGATGGCTACACCTTC
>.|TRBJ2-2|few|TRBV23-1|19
CASSQRPRTSLRHTGELFF
TGCGCCAGCAGTCAACGTCCCAGAACTAGCTTAAGACACACCGGGGAGCTGTTTTTT
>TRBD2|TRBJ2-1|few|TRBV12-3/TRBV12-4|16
CASSLRLAGAPGEQFF
TGTGCCAGCAGCCTTAGACTAGCGGGAGCCCCGGGTGAGCAGTTCTTC
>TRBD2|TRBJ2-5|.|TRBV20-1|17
CSASPWVMAGGGETQYF
TGCAGTGCTAGCCCCTGGGTGATGGCGGGAGGTGGAGAGACCCAGTACTTC
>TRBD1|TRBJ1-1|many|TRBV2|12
CASSVTGGEAFF
TGTGCCAGCAGTGTGACAGGGGGTGAAGCTTTCTTT
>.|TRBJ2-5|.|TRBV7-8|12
CASSSDYETQYF
TGTGCCAGCAGCTCGGACTATGAGACCCAGTACTTC
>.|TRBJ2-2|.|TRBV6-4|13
CASSEDNTGELFF
TGTGCCAGCAGTGAAGACAACACCGGGGAGCTGTTTTTT
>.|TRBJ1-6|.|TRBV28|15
CASSLFGAGNSPHHF
.
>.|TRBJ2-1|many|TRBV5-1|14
CASSQDPGYQWQFF
TGCGCCAGCAGCCAGGACCCGGGATATCAGTGGCAGTTCTTC
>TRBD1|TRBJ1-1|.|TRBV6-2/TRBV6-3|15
CAISRPGTGNTEAFF
TGTGCCATCTCCCGCCCCGGGACAGGGAACACTGAAGCTTTCTTT
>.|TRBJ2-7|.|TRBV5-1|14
CASSLAGREHEQYF
TGCGCCAGCAGCTTGGCCGGCAGGGAACACGAGCAGTACTTC
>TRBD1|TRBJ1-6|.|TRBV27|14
CASSPRQGISPLHF
TGTGCCAGCAGTCCAAGACAGGGGATCTCACCCCTCCACTTT
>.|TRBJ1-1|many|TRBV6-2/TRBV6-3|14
CASSRPTRYTEAFF
TGTGCCAGCAGCCGACCCACTAGATACACTGAAGCTTTCTTT
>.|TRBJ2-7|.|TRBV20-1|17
CSARVSAGRKSSYEQYF
TGCAGTGCTAGAGTAAGCGCCGGCCGCAAGAGCTCCTACGAGCAGTACTTC
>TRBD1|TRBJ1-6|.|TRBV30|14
CAWLDRRLNSPLHF
TGTGCCTGGTTGGACAGGAGGCTGAATTCACCCCTCCACTTT
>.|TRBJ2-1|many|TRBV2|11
CASLGFNEQFF
TGTGCCAGCCTAGGGTTCAATGAGCAGTTCTTC
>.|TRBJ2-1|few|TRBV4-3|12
CASSQGRTEQFF
TGCGCCAGCAGCCAGGGCCGGACCGAGCAGTTCTTC
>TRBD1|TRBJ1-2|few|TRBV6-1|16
CASSEVDRALGYGYTF
TGTGCCAGCAGTGAAGTTGACAGGGCCCTGGGGTATGGCTACACCTTC
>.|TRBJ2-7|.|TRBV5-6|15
CASSLGFGEAYEQYF
TGTGCCAGCAGCTTAGGTTTTGGGGAAGCCTACGAGCAGTACTTC
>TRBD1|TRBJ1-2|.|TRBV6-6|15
CASSYSGTGLYGYTF
TGTGCCAGCAGTTATTCCGGGACAGGGCTCTATGGCTACACCTTC
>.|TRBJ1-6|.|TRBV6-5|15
CASSYSIWGNSPLHF
TGTGCCAGCAGTTACTCGATTTGGGGTAATTCACCCCTCCACTTT
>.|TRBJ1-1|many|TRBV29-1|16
CSVEEVRGPSNTEAFF
TGCAGCGTTGAAGAGGTCCGTGGCCCGTCGAACACTGAAGCTTTCTTT
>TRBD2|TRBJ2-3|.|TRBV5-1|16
CASSLGHGGGTDTQYF
TGCGCCAGCAGCTTGGGTCACGGCGGGGGAACAGATACGCAGTATTTT
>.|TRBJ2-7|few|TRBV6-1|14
CASGGRPVKDEQYF
TGTGCCAGCGGGGGGAGGCCCGTGAAGGACGAGCAGTACTTC
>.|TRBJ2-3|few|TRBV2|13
CASSGPEPDTQYF
TGTGCCAGCAGTGGTCCCGAGCCAGATACGCAGTATTTT
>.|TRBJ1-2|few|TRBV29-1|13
CSVEAGSLYGYTF
TGCAGCGTTGAAGCCGGCAGCCTTTATGGCTACACCTTC
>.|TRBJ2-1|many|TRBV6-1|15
CASSGELSSYNEQFF
TGTGCCAGCAGTGGGGAATTGAGCTCCTACAATGAGCAGTTCTTC
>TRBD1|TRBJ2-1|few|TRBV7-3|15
CASSLSGDRGNEQFF
TGTGCCAGCAGCTTAAGTGGGGACAGGGGCAATGAGCAGTTCTTC
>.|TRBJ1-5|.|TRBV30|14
CAWSGGGDNQPQHF
TGTGCCTGGAGTGGCGGGGGGGACAATCAGCCCCAGCATTTT
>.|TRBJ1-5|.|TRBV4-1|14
CASSQDGVIQPQHF
TGCGCCAGCAGCCAAGATGGGGTTATACAGCCCCAGCATTTT
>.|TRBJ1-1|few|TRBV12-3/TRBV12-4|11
CASRFNTEAFF
TGTGCCAGCAGATTTAACACTGAAGCTTTCTTT
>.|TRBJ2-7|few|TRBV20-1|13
CSARATPPYEQYF
TGCAGTGCTAGAGCTACACCCCCGTACGAGCAGTACTTC
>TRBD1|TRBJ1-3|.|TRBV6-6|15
CASRKQTGGENTIYF
TGTGCCAGCAGAAAGCAAACAGGGGGCGAAAACACCATATATTTT
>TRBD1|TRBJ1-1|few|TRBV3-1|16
CASSLWQTGENTEAFF
TGTGCCAGCAGCCTTTGGCAGACAGGGGAGAACACTGAAGCTTTCTTT
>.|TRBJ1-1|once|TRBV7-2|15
CASSYTGTQNTEAFF
TGTGCCAGCAGCTATACCGGGACACAGAACACTGAAGCTTTCTTT
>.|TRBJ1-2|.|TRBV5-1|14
CASSLEGSYYGYTF
TGCGCCAGCAGCTTGGAGGGCAGTTACTATGGCTACACCTTC
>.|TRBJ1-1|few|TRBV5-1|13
CASSFEGNTEAFF
TGCGCCAGCAGCTTTGAAGGGAACACTGAAGCTTTCTTT
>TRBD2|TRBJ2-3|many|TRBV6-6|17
CASSYSFGGGGTDTQYF
TGTGCCAGCAGTTACTCGTTTGGGGGGGGAGGCACAGATACGCAGTATTTT
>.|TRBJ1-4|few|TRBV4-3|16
CASSQDGITGREKLFF
TGCGCCAGCAGCCAAGATGGCATAACAGGGCGGGAAAAACTGTTTTTT
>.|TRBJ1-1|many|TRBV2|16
CASSELGPQVAEGTFF
.
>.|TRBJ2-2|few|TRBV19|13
CASIRGNTGELFF
TGTGCCAGTATCAGGGGAAACACCGGGGAGCTGTTTTTT
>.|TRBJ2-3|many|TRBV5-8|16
CASSLGTVRSTDTQYF
TGTGCCAGCAGCTTGGGTACGGTTCGGAGCACAGATACGCAGTATTTT